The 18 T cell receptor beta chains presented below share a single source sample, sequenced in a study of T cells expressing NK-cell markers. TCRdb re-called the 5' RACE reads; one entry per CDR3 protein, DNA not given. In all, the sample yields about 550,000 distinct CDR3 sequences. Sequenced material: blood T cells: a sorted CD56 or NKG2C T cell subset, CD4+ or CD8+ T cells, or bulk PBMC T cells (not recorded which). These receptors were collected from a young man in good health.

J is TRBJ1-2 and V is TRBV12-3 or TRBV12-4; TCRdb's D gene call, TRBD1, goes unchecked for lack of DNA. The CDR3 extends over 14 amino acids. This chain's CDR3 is CASSFSQGGYGYTF.

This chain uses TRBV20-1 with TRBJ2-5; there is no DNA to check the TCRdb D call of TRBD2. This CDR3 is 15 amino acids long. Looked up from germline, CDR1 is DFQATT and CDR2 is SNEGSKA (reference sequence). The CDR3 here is CSAKRLAGNQETQYF.

Here the CDR3 reads CASSLGTGGFNQPQHF. The chain recombines TRBV5-1 with TRBJ1-5; TCRdb outputs TRBD1, but without DNA this stays unchecked. CDR1 is SGHRS, CDR2 YFSETQ, per germline. The CDR3 covers 16 residues. The whole variable domain, remainder taken from reference TRBV5-1 and TRBJ1-5, is KAGVTQTPRYLIKTRGQQVTLSCSPISGHRSVSWYQQTPGQGLQFLFEYFSETQRNKGNFPGRFSGRQFSNSRSEMNVSTLELGDSALYLCASSLGTGGFNQPQHFGDGTRLSIL.

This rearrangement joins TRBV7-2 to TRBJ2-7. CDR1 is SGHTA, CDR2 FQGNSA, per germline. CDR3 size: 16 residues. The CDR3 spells CASSLAASGDSYEQYF.

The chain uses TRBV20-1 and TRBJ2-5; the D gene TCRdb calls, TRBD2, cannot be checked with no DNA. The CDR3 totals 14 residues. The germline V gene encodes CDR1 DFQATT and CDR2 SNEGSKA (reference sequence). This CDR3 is CSAVPGLPQETQYF.

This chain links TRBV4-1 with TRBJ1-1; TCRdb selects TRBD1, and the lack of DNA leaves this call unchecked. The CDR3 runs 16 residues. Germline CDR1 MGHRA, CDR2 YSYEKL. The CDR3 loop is CASSEGGISMNTEAFF.

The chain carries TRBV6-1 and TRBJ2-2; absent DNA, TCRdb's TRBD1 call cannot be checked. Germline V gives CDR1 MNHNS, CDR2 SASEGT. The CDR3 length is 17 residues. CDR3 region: CASRRYYRGLNLGELFF.

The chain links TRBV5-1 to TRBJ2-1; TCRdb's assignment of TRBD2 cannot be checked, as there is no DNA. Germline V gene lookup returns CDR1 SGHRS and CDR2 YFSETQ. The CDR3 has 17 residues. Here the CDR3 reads CASSLRLAGGYGDEQFF. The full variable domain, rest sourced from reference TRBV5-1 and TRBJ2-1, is KAGVTQTPRYLIKTRGQQVTLSCSPISGHRSVSWYQQTPGQGLQFLFEYFSETQRNKGNFPGRFSGRQFSNSRSEMNVSTLELGDSALYLCASSLRLAGGYGDEQFFGPGTRLTVL.

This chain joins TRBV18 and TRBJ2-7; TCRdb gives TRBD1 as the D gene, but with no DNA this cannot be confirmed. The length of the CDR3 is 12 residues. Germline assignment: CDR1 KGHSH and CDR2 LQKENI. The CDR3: CASGGRAHEQYF.

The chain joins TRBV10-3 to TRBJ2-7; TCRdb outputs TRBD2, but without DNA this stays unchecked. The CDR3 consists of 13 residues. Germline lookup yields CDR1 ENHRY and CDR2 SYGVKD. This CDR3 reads CAISGLVGYEQYF.

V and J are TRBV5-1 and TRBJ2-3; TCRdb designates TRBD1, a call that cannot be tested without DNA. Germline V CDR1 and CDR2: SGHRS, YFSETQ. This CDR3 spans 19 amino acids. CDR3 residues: CASSLTGTGKGPGTDTQYF. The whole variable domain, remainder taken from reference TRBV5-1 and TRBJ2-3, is KAGVTQTPRYLIKTRGQQVTLSCSPISGHRSVSWYQQTPGQGLQFLFEYFSETQRNKGNFPGRFSGRQFSNSRSEMNVSTLELGDSALYLCASSLTGTGKGPGTDTQYFGPGTRLTVL.

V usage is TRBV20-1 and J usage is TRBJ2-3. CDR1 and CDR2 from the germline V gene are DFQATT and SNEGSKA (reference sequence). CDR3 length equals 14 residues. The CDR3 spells CSAREMGFGDTQYF.

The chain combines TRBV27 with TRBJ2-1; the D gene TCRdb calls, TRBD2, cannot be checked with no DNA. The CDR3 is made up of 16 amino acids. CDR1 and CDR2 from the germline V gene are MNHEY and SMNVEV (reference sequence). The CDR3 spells CASSRGTRAFVNEQFF.

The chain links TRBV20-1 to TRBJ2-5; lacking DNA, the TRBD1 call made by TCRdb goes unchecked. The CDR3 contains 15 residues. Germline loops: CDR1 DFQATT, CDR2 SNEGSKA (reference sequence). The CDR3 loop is CSAREPMDISETQYF.

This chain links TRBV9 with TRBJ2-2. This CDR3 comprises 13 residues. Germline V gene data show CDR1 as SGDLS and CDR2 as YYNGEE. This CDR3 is CASSVAGDGELFF.

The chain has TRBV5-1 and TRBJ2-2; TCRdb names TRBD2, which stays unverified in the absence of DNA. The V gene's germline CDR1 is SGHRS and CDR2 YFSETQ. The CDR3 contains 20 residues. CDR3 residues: CASGYGPGSGINPDTGELFF.

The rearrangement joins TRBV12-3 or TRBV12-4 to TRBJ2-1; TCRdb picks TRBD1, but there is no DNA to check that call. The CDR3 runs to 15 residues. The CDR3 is CASSHGQAANNEQFF.

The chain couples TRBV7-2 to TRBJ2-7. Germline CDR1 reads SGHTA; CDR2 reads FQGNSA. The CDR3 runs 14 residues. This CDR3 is CASGHSGSSYEQYF. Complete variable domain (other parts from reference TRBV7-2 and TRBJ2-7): GAGVSQSPSNKVTEKGKDVELRCDPISGHTALYWYRQSLGQGLEFLIYFQGNSAPDKSGLPSDRFSAERTGGSVSTLTIQRTQQEDSAVYLCASGHSGSSYEQYFGPGTRLTVT.